This T cell receptor (beta chain) was recorded in a study of blood T cell repertoires in COVID-19. This clone has just a few counts. Per germline, CDR1 MDHEN and CDR2 SYDVKM. This CDR3 has 12 amino acids. J lost 7 bases, V lost 5 bases, and 4 bases had no gene match. Clones were sequenced by immunoSEQ multiplex PCR, and TCRdb holds only the in-frame ones, with some missing. The sample has around 150,000 clones, roughly 90% seen once. The sequence came from a man in his forties or fifties with active or convalescent COVID-19. The specimen sequenced was peripheral blood. The chain links TRBV28 to TRBJ1-2; 7 bases align to TRBD1. The CDR3 reads CASSLGTAGYTF. The CDR3 DNA is TGTGCCAGCAGTCTCGGGACAGCTGGCTACACCTTC.